Listed below are T cell receptor beta chains from one sample, sequenced in a study of circulating and synovial CD4+ cells in juvenile arthritis. This table comes from immunoSEQ multiplex PCR, and its TCRdb copy is limited to in-frame clones, with some not included. Of about 30,000 clones listed, 80% to 95% are singletons. Source material: CD4+ T cells from blood. The receptors shown here come from a human donor with juvenile idiopathic arthritis. Both conserved end residues are part of each CDR3. The order of the fields is CDR3 DNA, CDR3 protein, D gene, J gene, clone size, V gene. D genes are given only for firm matches. Clone size is stated in some rows and not others, as once, few, many or a class when expanded.

CDR3nt: TGTGCCAGCACGGTCGGGAGGGCCGTCAATGAGCAGTTCTTC; CDR3aa: CASTVGRAVNEQFF; d_gene: TRBD2; j_gene: TRBJ2-1; abundance: NA; v_gene: TRBV28
CDR3nt: TGTGCCAGCTCACCTATGAGAGGGACCGGGGAGCTGTTTTTT; CDR3aa: CASSPMRGTGELFF; d_gene: NA; j_gene: TRBJ2-2; abundance: NA; v_gene: TRBV18
CDR3nt: TGTGCCAGCAGCCGCCAAACGGGGGGCGGTCAGCCCCAGCATTTT; CDR3aa: CASSRQTGGGQPQHF; d_gene: NA; j_gene: TRBJ1-5; abundance: once; v_gene: TRBV6-5
CDR3nt: TGTGCCAGCAGCACTACTGGGGGGGGCCAGCCCCAGCATTTT; CDR3aa: CASSTTGGGQPQHF; d_gene: NA; j_gene: TRBJ1-5; abundance: NA; v_gene: TRBV28
CDR3nt: TGTGCCAGCAAGGCAGGGGGCCTCCGGAACGAGCAGTACTTC; CDR3aa: CASKAGGLRNEQYF; d_gene: TRBD1; j_gene: TRBJ2-7; abundance: NA; v_gene: TRBV28
CDR3nt: TGTGCCAGTAGTGCCGGACAGGGTCGGGAGACCCAGTACTTC; CDR3aa: CASSAGQGRETQYF; d_gene: TRBD1; j_gene: TRBJ2-5; abundance: NA; v_gene: TRBV19
CDR3nt: TGTGCCAGCAGCTCCGGGACAGGTTATGAAAAACTGTTTTTT; CDR3aa: CASSSGTGYEKLFF; d_gene: TRBD1; j_gene: TRBJ1-4; abundance: NA; v_gene: TRBV11-1
CDR3nt: TGTGCCAGCAGTTACAGGGGGCGAGACGGGGAGCTGTTTTTT; CDR3aa: CASSYRGRDGELFF; d_gene: TRBD1; j_gene: TRBJ2-2; abundance: NA; v_gene: TRBV6-6
CDR3nt: TGTGCCAGCAGTGAGATGCAGGGCACCTACGAGCAGTACTTC; CDR3aa: CASSEMQGTYEQYF; d_gene: NA; j_gene: TRBJ2-7; abundance: NA; v_gene: TRBV25-1
CDR3nt: TGTGCCATCAGTGGGAGACAGCAACAAGAGACCCAGTACTTC; CDR3aa: CAISGRQQQETQYF; d_gene: NA; j_gene: TRBJ2-5; abundance: NA; v_gene: TRBV10-3
CDR3nt: TGTGCCAGCAGGCTGACACCAAACACTGAAGCTTTCTTT; CDR3aa: CASRLTPNTEAFF; d_gene: NA; j_gene: TRBJ1-1; abundance: NA; v_gene: TRBV6-5
CDR3nt: TGCAGCGTTGGAAAACGGCTGGCTAGTCCATACGAGCAGTTCTTC; CDR3aa: CSVGKRLASPYEQFF; d_gene: NA; j_gene: TRBJ2-1; abundance: NA; v_gene: TRBV29-1
CDR3nt: TGTGCCAGCAGCTCCCAACTTCGACACTCCTACGAGCAGTACTTC; CDR3aa: CASSSQLRHSYEQYF; d_gene: NA; j_gene: TRBJ2-7; abundance: NA; v_gene: TRBV5-6
CDR3nt: TGCAGTGCTAGCGGGACCTACGAGCAGTACTTC; CDR3aa: CSASGTYEQYF; d_gene: NA; j_gene: TRBJ2-7; abundance: NA; v_gene: TRBV20-1
CDR3nt: TGCAGCTTAAAAGGAGGACCGCAGAACACTGAAGCTTTCTTT; CDR3aa: CSLKGGPQNTEAFF; d_gene: NA; j_gene: TRBJ1-1; abundance: NA; v_gene: TRBV29-1
CDR3nt: TGCGCCAGCAGCTTGCAAGGGGACACCAATCAGCCCCAGCATTTT; CDR3aa: CASSLQGDTNQPQHF; d_gene: NA; j_gene: TRBJ1-5; abundance: NA; v_gene: TRBV5-1
CDR3nt: TGTGCCAGCAGCTTGGGGACAGGGGTTAACAATGAGCAGTTCTTC; CDR3aa: CASSLGTGVNNEQFF; d_gene: TRBD1; j_gene: TRBJ2-1; abundance: NA; v_gene: TRBV5-4
CDR3nt: TGCGCCAGCAGCTTGGTTTTGGGGGCGGGAGATACGCAGTATTTT; CDR3aa: CASSLVLGAGDTQYF; d_gene: NA; j_gene: TRBJ2-3; abundance: NA; v_gene: TRBV5-1
CDR3nt: TGCAGCGTGAAGGGCGGGGGGACCTACAATGAGCAGTTCTTC; CDR3aa: CSVKGGGTYNEQFF; d_gene: TRBD2; j_gene: TRBJ2-1; abundance: NA; v_gene: TRBV29-1
CDR3nt: TGTGCCAGCAGCGTACAGGGTACCCCAAGGGAGACCCAGTACTTC; CDR3aa: CASSVQGTPRETQYF; d_gene: NA; j_gene: TRBJ2-5; abundance: once; v_gene: TRBV11-3
CDR3nt: TGTGCCAGCGCAAATGTGCTAACAGGGGGCGCAAGTAAAACTTTCTTT; CDR3aa: CASANVLTGGASKTFF; d_gene: TRBD1; j_gene: TRBJ1-1; abundance: once; v_gene: TRBV7-9
CDR3nt: TGTGCCAGCATGGTACCGGGGGGGACCTACGAGCAGTACTTC; CDR3aa: CASMVPGGTYEQYF; d_gene: TRBD2; j_gene: TRBJ2-7; abundance: NA; v_gene: TRBV28
CDR3nt: TGCGCCAGCAGCTTGTCGGACAGATTGGACGAGCAGTACTTC; CDR3aa: CASSLSDRLDEQYF; d_gene: NA; j_gene: TRBJ2-7; abundance: NA; v_gene: TRBV5-1
CDR3nt: TGCGCCAGCAGCTTGGGCCGACACTCTGGGGCCAACGTCCTGACTTTC; CDR3aa: CASSLGRHSGANVLTF; d_gene: NA; j_gene: TRBJ2-6; abundance: NA; v_gene: TRBV5-1
CDR3nt: TGTGCCAGTAACCAGGGGGGATACAATGAGCAGTTCTTC; CDR3aa: CASNQGGYNEQFF; d_gene: NA; j_gene: TRBJ2-1; abundance: NA; v_gene: TRBV19
CDR3nt: TGTGCCAGCAGCGCGGGGGTTAACACGGGCAATCAGCCCCAGCATTTT; CDR3aa: CASSAGVNTGNQPQHF; d_gene: NA; j_gene: TRBJ1-5; abundance: once; v_gene: TRBV5-8
CDR3nt: TGTGCCAGCAGGCGGGTGGACAGGGTACAAGAGACCCAGTACTTC; CDR3aa: CASRRVDRVQETQYF; d_gene: TRBD1; j_gene: TRBJ2-5; abundance: NA; v_gene: TRBV2
CDR3nt: TGCGCCAGCAGCTTGGGCAGTTCAGGCCTATACTCTGGAAACACCATATATTTT; CDR3aa: CASSLGSSGLYSGNTIYF; d_gene: NA; j_gene: TRBJ1-3; abundance: NA; v_gene: TRBV5-1
CDR3nt: TGCGCCAGCAGCTTGGGCCTTCGGGGGAGGGGAGGTTTAGGCGAGCAGTACTTC; CDR3aa: CASSLGLRGRGGLGEQYF; d_gene: TRBD2; j_gene: TRBJ2-7; abundance: few; v_gene: TRBV5-1
CDR3nt: TGTGCCAGCAACAGGGATGGTACCGGGGAGCTGTTTTTT; CDR3aa: CASNRDGTGELFF; d_gene: NA; j_gene: TRBJ2-2; abundance: NA; v_gene: TRBV7-9
CDR3nt: TGTGCCAGCAGGGGGACTAGCGGGAGGGATGCCGGGGCCAACGTCCTGACTTTC; CDR3aa: CASRGTSGRDAGANVLTF; d_gene: TRBD2; j_gene: TRBJ2-6; abundance: NA; v_gene: TRBV4-2
CDR3nt: TGTGCCAGCAGAGCGCGGGAGGGGTCGTTCTTC; CDR3aa: CASRAREGSFF; d_gene: TRBD2; j_gene: TRBJ2-1; abundance: NA; v_gene: TRBV28
CDR3nt: TGTGCCAGCGGAAGAGGACCCGGAGGGGAGCAGTACTTC; CDR3aa: CASGRGPGGEQYF; d_gene: NA; j_gene: TRBJ2-7; abundance: NA; v_gene: TRBV7-9
CDR3nt: TGTGCCAGCTCACCACCGGGAGGGATCAATGAGCAGTTCTTC; CDR3aa: CASSPPGGINEQFF; d_gene: TRBD2; j_gene: TRBJ2-1; abundance: once; v_gene: TRBV18
CDR3nt: TGTGCCAGCAGCTCTATTACAGATACGCAGTATTTT; CDR3aa: CASSSITDTQYF; d_gene: NA; j_gene: TRBJ2-3; abundance: NA; v_gene: TRBV5-5
CDR3nt: TGTGCCAGTAGTCGGGGGAGCTCCTACAATGAGCAGTTCTTC; CDR3aa: CASSRGSSYNEQFF; d_gene: NA; j_gene: TRBJ2-1; abundance: once; v_gene: TRBV19
CDR3nt: TGCGCCAGCAGCTTGGCAGGAGGGGCCGGCGAGACCCAGTACTTC; CDR3aa: CASSLAGGAGETQYF; d_gene: NA; j_gene: TRBJ2-5; abundance: NA; v_gene: TRBV5-1
CDR3nt: TGTGCCAGCAGCGTGAACACCTACAATGAGCAGTTCTTC; CDR3aa: CASSVNTYNEQFF; d_gene: NA; j_gene: TRBJ2-1; abundance: few; v_gene: TRBV9
CDR3nt: TGTGCCAGCAGCTTAAGTGCTAGCGGGAGCAACTACAATGAGCAGTTCTTC; CDR3aa: CASSLSASGSNYNEQFF; d_gene: TRBD2; j_gene: TRBJ2-1; abundance: NA; v_gene: TRBV11-2
CDR3nt: TGTGCCAGCAGTGACAGGTACGAGCAGTACTTC; CDR3aa: CASSDRYEQYF; d_gene: NA; j_gene: TRBJ2-7; abundance: NA; v_gene: TRBV2
CDR3nt: TGCGCCAGCAGCTCGGCGGCGGGAGGGTCTTCCTACGAGCAGTACTTC; CDR3aa: CASSSAAGGSSYEQYF; d_gene: TRBD2; j_gene: TRBJ2-7; abundance: few; v_gene: TRBV5-1
CDR3nt: TGTGCCAGTAGTTTTAGGAACACTGAAGCTTTCTTT; CDR3aa: CASSFRNTEAFF; d_gene: NA; j_gene: TRBJ1-1; abundance: NA; v_gene: TRBV19
CDR3nt: TGTGCCAGCAGAAACCCCGGGACAGCGGGCCCCGGCGGAAGTAATGAGCAGTTCTTC; CDR3aa: CASRNPGTAGPGGSNEQFF; d_gene: NA; j_gene: TRBJ2-1; abundance: once; v_gene: TRBV28
CDR3nt: TGTGCCAGTAGTGGCCTCGCGGCAGAAGCTATCTACGAGCAGTACTTC; CDR3aa: CASSGLAAEAIYEQYF; d_gene: NA; j_gene: TRBJ2-7; abundance: NA; v_gene: TRBV19
CDR3nt: TGTGCCAGCAGCGTAAGTGGCGGGAGAGAAGCTTTCTTT; CDR3aa: CASSVSGGREAFF; d_gene: NA; j_gene: TRBJ1-1; abundance: NA; v_gene: TRBV9
CDR3nt: TGCGCCAGCAGCCCGGGAGGGGGAGGGACGGCTGAAGCTTTCTTT; CDR3aa: CASSPGGGGTAEAFF; d_gene: NA; j_gene: TRBJ1-1; abundance: NA; v_gene: TRBV5-1
CDR3nt: TGCGCCAGCAATCCTGAGGGCCCTCTCTTACGATTCTACGAGCAGTACTTC; CDR3aa: CASNPEGPLLRFYEQYF; d_gene: NA; j_gene: TRBJ2-7; abundance: once; v_gene: TRBV5-1
CDR3nt: TGTGCCAGCAGTACCCGGACAGGGGGCGTTTCACCCCTCCACTTT; CDR3aa: CASSTRTGGVSPLHF; d_gene: TRBD1; j_gene: TRBJ1-6; abundance: NA; v_gene: TRBV2
CDR3nt: TGTGCCAGCATTAGGTTGCCGGGATACGAGCAGTACTTC; CDR3aa: CASIRLPGYEQYF; d_gene: NA; j_gene: TRBJ2-7; abundance: NA; v_gene: TRBV2
CDR3nt: TGTGCCAGCAGTTTATCGCGGGGGGAGGGCCTAGAGACCCAGTACTTC; CDR3aa: CASSLSRGEGLETQYF; d_gene: TRBD2; j_gene: TRBJ2-5; abundance: NA; v_gene: TRBV27
CDR3nt: TGTGCCAGCAGTTTCGACAGGGGGAACACCGGGGAGCTGTTTTTT; CDR3aa: CASSFDRGNTGELFF; d_gene: TRBD1; j_gene: TRBJ2-2; abundance: NA; v_gene: TRBV27
CDR3nt: TGTGCCAGCAGTTCCACCGGGACAGGGAGGTTCGGCTACACCTTC; CDR3aa: CASSSTGTGRFGYTF; d_gene: TRBD1; j_gene: TRBJ1-2; abundance: NA; v_gene: TRBV6-5
CDR3nt: TGTGCCAGCTCGCACCGGCGGGCAGGGGAAGAGACCCAGTACTTC; CDR3aa: CASSHRRAGEETQYF; d_gene: NA; j_gene: TRBJ2-5; abundance: NA; v_gene: TRBV18
CDR3nt: TGTGCCAGCAGTTTTAACAGGGTCGGCCTAACCTTC; CDR3aa: CASSFNRVGLTF; d_gene: NA; j_gene: TRBJ1-2; abundance: NA; v_gene: TRBV28
CDR3nt: TGCGCCAGCAGCCCCCGGGACAGGGGAGAGACCCAGTACTTC; CDR3aa: CASSPRDRGETQYF; d_gene: TRBD1; j_gene: TRBJ2-5; abundance: NA; v_gene: TRBV4-1
CDR3nt: TGTGCCAGCAGCTTTACGGGAGACCATGAGCAGTTCTTC; CDR3aa: CASSFTGDHEQFF; d_gene: NA; j_gene: TRBJ2-1; abundance: NA; v_gene: TRBV7-3
CDR3nt: TGTGCCAGTAGTATAGGGGGCACGTACAGGGCCAATGAGCAGTTCTTC; CDR3aa: CASSIGGTYRANEQFF; d_gene: NA; j_gene: TRBJ2-1; abundance: NA; v_gene: TRBV19